This TCR beta chain was retrieved from a study of T cells after yellow fever vaccination (dated by TCRdb to between 2019 and 2020). Concerning the study at large: Libraries from fractions with low cell numbers were prepared with the SMART-Seq v4 Ultra Low Input RNA kit. Two healthy male donors, one aged 18 to 29 and one aged 30 to 40 years, made up the cohort. To follow T-cell clones before and after both primary and booster YFV17D yellow fever vaccination, bulk TCR alpha and beta repertoires underwent longitudinal sequencing. Bulk PBMC replicates and cell subsets were isolated from blood drawn at multiple timepoints before and after both primary and secondary immunization. What the study reported, not specific to this receptor: A small share of clonotypes occurred in both CD4 and CD8 compartments, likely arising from convergent recombination. After the booster, most of the clones that had expanded following primary vaccination were detected again (just under 97% of CD4 and 80% to 90% of CD8), which suggests that memory was broadly maintained. The secondary T-cell response was found to be weaker but faster than the primary response, with a peak reached on day 5 rather than on day 15. Computational filtering was needed because FACS-sorted repertoires could contain abundant contaminating clonotypes from the bulk population. Because the study included only two donors, the extent to which the findings can be generalized is limited.

Relative to germline, V is missing 5 bases and J is missing 3 bases, with 8 bases of the junction outside any gene match. Reading from cysteine to phenylalanine, the CDR3 counts 16 amino acids. Left in the record is the CDR3 DNA by itself, 48 bases read in frame from the first base. The germline V gene gives CDR1 as MGHRA and CDR2 as YSYEKL. The sequencer listed for this sample is Illumina NovaSeq 6000. TCR cDNA was made using 5'RACE template switching, a step that added a universal primer site and unique molecular identifiers. cDNA synthesis was primed from both the TCR alpha and TCR beta constant segments. Two PCR steps were used to amplify libraries, with sample barcodes and sequencing adapters being added in the second step. Sequencing of the libraries was done on either Illumina HiSeq 2500 (2x100 bp) or NovaSeq (2x150 bp). In the source study's methods: Demultiplexing of reads and collapsing into UMI consensus sequences were performed with MIGEC, and V(D)J alignment was carried out with MiXCR. Using edgeR on replicate PBMC samples, clonotypes were called vaccine-responding if FDR was below 0.01 and the log2 fold change was above 5 up to day 15. CD4 or CD8 identity was assigned to each bulk clonotype according to whether the clonotype was present at higher abundance in the sequenced CD4 repertoire or the sequenced CD8 repertoire. TCRdb itself trimmed the public reads at Q25 with fastp, ran MiXCR and retained productive beta chains. Identical CDR3 protein sequences are pooled into one entry, listed with their most common genes and DNA. These V and J calls derive from TCRdb rather than the authors' analysis. The sample table shows 250,000 to 350,000 distinct CDR3 sequences, and around 4.5% are seen once. The biggest ten clones account for roughly a fifth of the sample.

This sample's treatment or condition label indicates: live attenuated yellow fever vaccine strain. At every blood-draw timepoint, two biological replicates of bulk PBMCs were collected. A standard Ficoll-Paque protocol was used to isolate PBMCs from peripheral blood. TriZol was used to extract RNA from bulk PBMCs, from CD4 and CD8 fractions, and from dextramer-positive and dextramer-negative fractions. Regarding this clonotype: This receptor's antigen is unknown. There are no base qualities to consult, and no much larger clone falls within one base.

This sequence originates from a man younger than 35 who received the YFV17D yellow fever vaccine. The chain couples TRBV4-1 to TRBJ2-1; the central 9 bases match TRBD1. The sample in question was PBMCs, obtained 15 days after the yellow fever booster vaccination. The sequenced DNA is TGCGCCAGCAGCGCGACCGGGACAGGGTTCTACAATGAGCAGTTCTTC. Its product reads: CASSATGTGFYNEQFF.